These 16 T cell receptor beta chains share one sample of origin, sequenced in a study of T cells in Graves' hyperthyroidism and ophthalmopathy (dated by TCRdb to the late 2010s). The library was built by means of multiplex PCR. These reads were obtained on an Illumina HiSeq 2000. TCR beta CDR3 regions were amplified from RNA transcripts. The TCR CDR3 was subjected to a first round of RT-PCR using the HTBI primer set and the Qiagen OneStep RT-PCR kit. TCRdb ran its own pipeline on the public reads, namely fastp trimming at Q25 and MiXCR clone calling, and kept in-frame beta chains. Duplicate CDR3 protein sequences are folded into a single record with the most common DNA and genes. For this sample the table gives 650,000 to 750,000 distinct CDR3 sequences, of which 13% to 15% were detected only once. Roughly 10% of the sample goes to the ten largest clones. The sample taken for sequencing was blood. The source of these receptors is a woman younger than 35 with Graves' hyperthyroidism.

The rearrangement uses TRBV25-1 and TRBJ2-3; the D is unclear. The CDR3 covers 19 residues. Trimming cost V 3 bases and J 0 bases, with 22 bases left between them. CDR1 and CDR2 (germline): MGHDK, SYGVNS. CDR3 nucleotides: TGTGCCAGCAGTGATTGTGGCCAGAAACAAGCCCTGAGCACAGATACGCAGTATTTT. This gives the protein CASSDCGQKQALSTDTQYF.

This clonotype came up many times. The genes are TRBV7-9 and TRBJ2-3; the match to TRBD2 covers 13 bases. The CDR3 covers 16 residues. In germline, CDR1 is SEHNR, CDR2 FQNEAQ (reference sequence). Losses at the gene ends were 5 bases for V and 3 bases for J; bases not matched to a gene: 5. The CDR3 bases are TGTGCCAGCAGCCCGGGACTAGCGGGACCTACAGATACGCAGTATTTT. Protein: CASSPGLAGPTDTQYF.

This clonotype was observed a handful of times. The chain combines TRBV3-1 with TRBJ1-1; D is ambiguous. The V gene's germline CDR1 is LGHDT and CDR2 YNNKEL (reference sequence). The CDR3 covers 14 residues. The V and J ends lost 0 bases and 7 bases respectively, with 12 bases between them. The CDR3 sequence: CASSQEGIASEAFF. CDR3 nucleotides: TGTGCCAGCAGCCAAGAAGGGATCGCAAGTGAAGCTTTCTTT.

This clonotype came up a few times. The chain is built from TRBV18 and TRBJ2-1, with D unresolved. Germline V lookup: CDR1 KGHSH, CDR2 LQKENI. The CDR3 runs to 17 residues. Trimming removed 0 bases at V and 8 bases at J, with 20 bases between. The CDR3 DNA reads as TGTGCCAGCTCACCACCGTTGGGCCACGGGCAGTGGGATGAGCAGTTCTTC. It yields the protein CASSPPLGHGQWDEQFF.

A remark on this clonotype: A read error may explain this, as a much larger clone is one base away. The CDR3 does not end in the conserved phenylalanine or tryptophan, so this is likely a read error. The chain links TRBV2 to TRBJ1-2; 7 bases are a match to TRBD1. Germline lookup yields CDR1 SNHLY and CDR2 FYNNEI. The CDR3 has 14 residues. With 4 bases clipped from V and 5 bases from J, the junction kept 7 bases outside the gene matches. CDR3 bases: TGTGCCAGCAGTGCGGGCAGGGGGGTTTATGGCTACACCTCC. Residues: CASSAGRGVYGYTS.

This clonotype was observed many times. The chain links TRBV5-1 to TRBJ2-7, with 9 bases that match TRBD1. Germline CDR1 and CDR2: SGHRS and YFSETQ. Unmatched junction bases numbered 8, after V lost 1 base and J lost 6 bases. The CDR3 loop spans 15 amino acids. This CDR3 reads CASSLWDRVSGEQYF. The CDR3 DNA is TGCGCCAGCAGCTTGTGGGACAGGGTATCTGGCGAGCAGTACTTC.

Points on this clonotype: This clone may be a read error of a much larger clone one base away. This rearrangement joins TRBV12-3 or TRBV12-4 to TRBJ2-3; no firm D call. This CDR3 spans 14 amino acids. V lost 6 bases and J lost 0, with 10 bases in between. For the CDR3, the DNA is TGTGCCAGCAGCTGGAGCCGGAGCACAGATACGCAGTATTTT. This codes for CASSWSRSTDTQYF.

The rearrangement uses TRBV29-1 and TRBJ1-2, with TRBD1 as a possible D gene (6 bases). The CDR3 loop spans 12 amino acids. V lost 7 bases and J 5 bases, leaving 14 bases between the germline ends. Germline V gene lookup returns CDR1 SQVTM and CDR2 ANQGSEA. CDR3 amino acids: CSDTQGSYGYTF. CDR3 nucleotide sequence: TGCAGCGACACACAGGGCTCATATGGCTACACCTTC. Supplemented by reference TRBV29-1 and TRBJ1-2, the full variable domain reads SAVISQKPSRDICQRGTSLTIQCQVDSQVTMMFWYRQQPGQSLTLIATANQGSEATYESGFVIDKFPISRPNLTFSTLTVSNMSPEDSSIYLCSDTQGSYGYTFGSGTRLTVV.

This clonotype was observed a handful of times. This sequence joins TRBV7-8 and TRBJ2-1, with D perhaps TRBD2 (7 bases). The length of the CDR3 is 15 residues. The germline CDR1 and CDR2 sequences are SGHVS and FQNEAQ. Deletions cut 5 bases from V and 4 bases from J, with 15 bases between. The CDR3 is CASSRRGAAYNEQFF. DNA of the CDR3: TGTGCCAGCAGCCGCCGGGGGGCGGCATACAATGAGCAGTTCTTC.

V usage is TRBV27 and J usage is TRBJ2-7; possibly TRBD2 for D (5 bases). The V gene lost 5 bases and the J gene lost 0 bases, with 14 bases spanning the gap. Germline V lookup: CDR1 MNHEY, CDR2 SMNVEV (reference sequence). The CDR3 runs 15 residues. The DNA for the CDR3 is TGTGCCAGCAGTCCCCAGATGGACTTCTCCTACGAGCAGTACTTC. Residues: CASSPQMDFSYEQYF.

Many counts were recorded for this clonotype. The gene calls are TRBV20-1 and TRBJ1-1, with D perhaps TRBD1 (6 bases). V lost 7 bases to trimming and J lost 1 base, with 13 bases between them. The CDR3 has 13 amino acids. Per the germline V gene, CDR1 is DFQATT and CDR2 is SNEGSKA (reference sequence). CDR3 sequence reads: CSGGGGTNTEAFF. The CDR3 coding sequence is TGCAGTGGGGGAGGGGGGACGAACACTGAAGCTTTCTTT.

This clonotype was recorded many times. CDR3 loop: CASSPTLTATDTQYF. For the CDR3, the DNA is TGTGCCAGCAGTCCGACCCTTACGGCCACAGATACGCAGTATTTT. The gene calls are TRBV6-1 and TRBJ2-3; D is ambiguous. Deletions cut 5 bases from V and 2 bases from J, with 14 bases between. Germline V gene lookup returns CDR1 MNHNS and CDR2 SASEGT. CDR3 length: 15 residues.

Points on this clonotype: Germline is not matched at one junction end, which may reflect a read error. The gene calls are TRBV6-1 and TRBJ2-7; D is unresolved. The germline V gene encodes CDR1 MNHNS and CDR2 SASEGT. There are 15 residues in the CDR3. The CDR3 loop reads CASNEGYAAPYEQYF. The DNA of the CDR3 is TGTGCCAGCAATGAAGGTTACGCGGCCCCCTACGAGCAGTACTTC.

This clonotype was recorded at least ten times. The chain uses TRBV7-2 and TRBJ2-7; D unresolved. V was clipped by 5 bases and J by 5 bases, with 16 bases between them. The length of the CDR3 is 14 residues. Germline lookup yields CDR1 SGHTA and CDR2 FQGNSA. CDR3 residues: CASSPRVSYNEQYF. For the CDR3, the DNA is TGTGCCAGCAGCCCCCGGGTGAGCTACAACGAGCAGTACTTC.

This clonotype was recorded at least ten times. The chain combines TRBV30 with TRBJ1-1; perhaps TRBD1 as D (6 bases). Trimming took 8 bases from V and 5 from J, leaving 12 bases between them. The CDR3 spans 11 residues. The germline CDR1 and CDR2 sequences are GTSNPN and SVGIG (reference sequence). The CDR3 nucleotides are TGTGCCGGGAACAGGGCTACTGAAGCTTTCTTT. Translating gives CAGNRATEAFF. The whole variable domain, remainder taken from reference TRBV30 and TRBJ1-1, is SQTIHQWPATLVQPVGSPLSLECTVEGTSNPNLYWYRQAAGRGLQLLFYSVGIGQISSEVPQNLSASRPQDRQFILSSKKLLLSDSGFYLCAGNRATEAFFGQGTRLTVV.

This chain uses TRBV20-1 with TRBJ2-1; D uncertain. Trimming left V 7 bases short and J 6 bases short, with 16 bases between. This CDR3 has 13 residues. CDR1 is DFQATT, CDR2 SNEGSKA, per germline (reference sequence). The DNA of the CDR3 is TGCAGTGTAGCTAGTAATCCGTCCAATGAGCAGTTCTTC. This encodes CSVASNPSNEQFF.